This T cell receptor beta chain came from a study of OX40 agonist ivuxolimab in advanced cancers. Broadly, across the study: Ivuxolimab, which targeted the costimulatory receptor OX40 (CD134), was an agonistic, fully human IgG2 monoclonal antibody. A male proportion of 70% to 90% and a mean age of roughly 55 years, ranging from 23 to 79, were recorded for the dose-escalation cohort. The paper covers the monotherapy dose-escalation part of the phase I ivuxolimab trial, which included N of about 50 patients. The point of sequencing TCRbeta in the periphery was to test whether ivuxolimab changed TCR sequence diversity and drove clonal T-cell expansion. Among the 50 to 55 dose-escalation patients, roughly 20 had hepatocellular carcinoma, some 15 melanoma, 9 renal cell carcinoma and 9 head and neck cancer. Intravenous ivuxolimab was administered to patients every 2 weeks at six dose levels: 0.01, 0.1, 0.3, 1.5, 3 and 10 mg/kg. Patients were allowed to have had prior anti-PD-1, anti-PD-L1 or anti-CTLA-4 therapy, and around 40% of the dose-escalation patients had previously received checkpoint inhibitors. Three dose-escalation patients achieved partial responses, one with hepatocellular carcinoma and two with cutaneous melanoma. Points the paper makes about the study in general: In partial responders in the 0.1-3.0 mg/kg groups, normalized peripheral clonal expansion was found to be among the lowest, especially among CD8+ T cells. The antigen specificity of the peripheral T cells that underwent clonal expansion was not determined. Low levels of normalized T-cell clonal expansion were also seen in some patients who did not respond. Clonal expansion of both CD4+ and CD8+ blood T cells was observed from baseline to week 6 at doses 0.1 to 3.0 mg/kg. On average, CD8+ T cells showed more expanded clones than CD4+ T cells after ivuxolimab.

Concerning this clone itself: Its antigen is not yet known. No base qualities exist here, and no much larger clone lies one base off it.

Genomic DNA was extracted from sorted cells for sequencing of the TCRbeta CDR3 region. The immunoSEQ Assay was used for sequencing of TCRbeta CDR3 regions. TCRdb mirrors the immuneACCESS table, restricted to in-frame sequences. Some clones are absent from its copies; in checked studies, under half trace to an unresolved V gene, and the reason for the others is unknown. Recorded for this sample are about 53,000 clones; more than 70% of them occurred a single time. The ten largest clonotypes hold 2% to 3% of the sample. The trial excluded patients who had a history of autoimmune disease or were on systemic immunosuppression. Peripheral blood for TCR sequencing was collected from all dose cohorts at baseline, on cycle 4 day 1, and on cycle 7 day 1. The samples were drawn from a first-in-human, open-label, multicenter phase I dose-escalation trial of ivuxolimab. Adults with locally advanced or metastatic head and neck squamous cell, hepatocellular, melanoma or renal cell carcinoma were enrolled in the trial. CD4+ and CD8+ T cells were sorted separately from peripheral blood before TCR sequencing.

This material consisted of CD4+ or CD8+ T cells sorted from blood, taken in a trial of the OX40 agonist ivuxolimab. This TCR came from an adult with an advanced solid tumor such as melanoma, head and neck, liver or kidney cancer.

The CDR3 sequence is CASSMTENTEAFF. Here is the DNA: TGTGCCAGTAGTATGACCGAGAACACTGAAGCTTTCTTT. This sequence uses TRBV19 and TRBJ1-1, with the D gene not confidently named. V sheds 3 bases and J sheds 1 base, leaving 6 bases between their ends. The CDR3, from cysteine to phenylalanine, totals 13 residues. Only CDR3 DNA is held: 39 bases, read in frame from base 1. For CDR1 and CDR2, the germline V gene (reference sequence) lists LNHDA and SQIVND.